One T cell receptor beta chain is described in this entry. This clonotype has just a few counts. It lacks a known antigen. It has no much larger one-base neighbor in the sample; base qualities were not kept. The data stem from a study of regulatory T cells in long-lasting Graves disease (dated by TCRdb to the early 2020s). In terms of the full investigation: Persistent Graves' disease was defined as antithyroid drug treatment for over 5 years with persistently positive TSH receptor autoantibodies. Patients with persistent Graves' disease were compared with patients with newly diagnosed Graves' disease using TCR sequencing and RNA sequencing of peripheral blood. In the clinical cohort, patients with persistent Graves' disease had used antithyroid drugs for an average of about 9.3 years. A total of around 35 samples underwent TCR sequencing, from some 13 patients with persistent Graves' disease and some 20 patients with newly diagnosed Graves' disease. The study took place in China and was registered as a clinical trial.

Here is what the overall study found, with its caveats: More public clonotypes were shared among persistent patients (under 3,000) than among newly diagnosed patients (roughly 1,000). Sequencing and analysis were restricted to the TCR beta chain. As a limitation, the authors acknowledged that the small sample size may reduce accuracy. Because the primary lesion, thyroid tissue, could not be accessed, the study looked at peripheral blood alone. Lower TCR Shannon entropy and fewer highly expanded clones were observed in persistent Graves' disease patients than in newly diagnosed patients, which suggested clonal expansion.

The meaning of the sample's time point label: persistent/refractory GD, antithyroid drugs over 5 years with positive TRAb. For both TCR sequencing and RNA sequencing, RNA was extracted from PBMCs in TRIzol. Graves' disease was diagnosed according to American Thyroid Association guidelines. Recruitment of patients was carried out at an endocrinology department in Xi'an, China. Each patient gave around 9.2 milliliters of peripheral blood, collected in an EDTA anticoagulant tube. Ficoll Paque Plus density gradient separation was used to isolate PBMCs, and no further T cell sorting was performed. An Agilent 2100 Bioanalyzer and agarose gel were used to check RNA quality, while a NanoDrop 2000 measured RNA concentration. The library came from multiplex PCR. Sequencing was performed on an Illumina HiSeq 4000. To build TCR beta libraries, CDR3 regions were amplified by Arm-PCR using iRepertoire HTBI primers. Before sequencing, the PCR products underwent gel purification. Under the source paper's analysis protocol: Across samples, around 62 TRBV and roughly 15 TRBJ segments were identified and used for gene usage analysis of CDR3 amino acid clonotypes. Filtered high-quality paired reads were merged into contigs using COPE and FqMerger. BLAST was used to align contigs to IMGT TRBV, TRBD and TRBJ reference genes, and CDR3 was defined according to IMGT. Any clonotype with a frequency above 0.1% was counted as a highly expanded clone. Shannon entropy served as the measure of repertoire diversity, while the Gini coefficient captured V-J evenness. A clonotype was considered public if more than one individual shared it. Starting from the raw public reads, TCRdb applied fastp trimming at Q25, assembled clones with MiXCR and retained in-frame beta chains. Each entry is one CDR3 protein sequence, shown with its most common DNA and genes. Clone size and V and J calls follow TCRdb, not the original study. The sample yields 500,000 to 700,000 distinct CDR3 sequences; 25% to 35% were counted once. The ten biggest clones cover roughly 41% of the sample.

Here the sequenced sample was peripheral blood mononuclear cells (PBMCs), taken when the disease was refractory, from a patient treated with antithyroid drugs. This receptor was obtained from a female donor with Graves disease.

The CDR3 region has the sequence CASSFTREGETQYF. The DNA sequence follows: TGTGCCAGCAGCTTTACCCGGGAAGGCGAGACCCAGTACTTC. The V and J segments used are TRBV7-9 and TRBJ2-5; a tentative D call is TRBD2 (5 bases match). CDR1 and CDR2, per the germline V gene (reference sequence), are SEHNR and FQNEAQ. The CDR3 goes from the cysteine to the phenylalanine over 14 residues. Only the CDR3 DNA is retained, 42 bases long and in frame from the first base. The V end loses 3 bases and the J end loses 5 bases, and a stretch of 13 bases separates them.